Listed below are T cell receptor beta chains from one sample, sequenced in a study of STAT5B mutations in CD4+ large granular lymphocyte leukemia. Generated by immunoSEQ multiplex PCR, the TCRdb table keeps only in-frame clones and is missing some. Of around 50,000 clones in the sample, more than 65% were seen once. The sequencing sample was made of CD4+ T cells from blood buffy coats. The receptors were sampled from a human donor in good health. Each CDR3 is given with its conserved first and last residue.

>TRBJ1-1|TRBV27
CASSWGGGDTEAFF
>TRBJ2-1|TRBV5-4
CASSLVGRAYNEQFF
>TRBJ2-2|TRBV7-6
CASSRYGGQGRAGELFF
>TRBJ2-6|TRBV4-1
CASSIRDSPSGANVLTF
>TRBJ2-3|TRBV5-1
CASSLEAGETDTQYF
>TRBJ2-1|TRBV10-3
CAISESSYNEQFF
>TRBJ1-2|TRBV7-6
CASSLAGAHGYTF
>TRBJ2-2|TRBV18
CASSPTGRVTGELFF
>TRBJ2-1|TRBV5-4
CASSSGTSGRNEQFF
>TRBJ2-1|TRBV7-3
CASSLTSGSIYNEQFF
>TRBJ1-1|TRBV9
CASEGGTGDTEAFF
>TRBJ2-7|TRBV7-6
CASSHSTVYEQYF
>TRBJ1-3|TRBV9
CASSVGNREGNTIYF
>TRBJ2-1|TRBV2
CASSVLGGTYNEQFF
>TRBJ2-7|TRBV27
CAMVTLRRYYEQYF
>TRBJ2-2|TRBV14
CASSPAGREWTGELFF
>TRBJ1-4|TRBV30
CAWRGIREKLFF
>TRBJ1-2|TRBV6-1
CASGGLWYGYTF
>TRBJ1-4|TRBV6-5
CAVTDSTNEKLFF
>TRBJ1-5|TRBV6-6
CASSKTGGGQPQHF
>TRBJ1-1|TRBV11-2
CASSHEKGVAFF
>TRBJ1-2|TRBV9
CASSVGQFYGYTF
>TRBJ1-4|TRBV19
CASSTDREKLFF
>TRBJ1-1|TRBV5-1
CATKGGVMNTEAFF
>TRBJ2-7|TRBV5-6
CASSLAGTGALSYEQYF
>TRBJ2-5|TRBV6-5
CASSRAVQETQYF
>TRBJ2-7|TRBV4-1
CASSQDQGRAYEQYF